This entry describes one T cell receptor beta chain. There is no known antigen for this receptor. No base-level quality is on record; no much larger clone is a single base apart. From a lookup of the germline V gene, CDR1 and CDR2 are MNHEY and SVGAGI. The CDR3 has 14 amino acids, counting the end cysteine and phenylalanine. CDR3 DNA only is kept here, 42 bases in frame from base 1. V lost 6 bases and J lost 4 bases; the stretch between them is 15 bases long. These data belong to a study of T cell changes during pregnancy in multiple sclerosis (dated by TCRdb to between 2018 and 2021). Background for the entire study: The study looked at changes in the T cell repertoire across pregnancy in women with multiple sclerosis.

The library was made by the immunoSEQ multiplex PCR assay. In its TCRdb copy, this immuneACCESS table keeps in-frame sequences only and misses some clones. Where compared with another copy, unresolved V genes explain less than half of these, and the others have no known cause. This sample has 65,000 to 80,000 clones in its table, and just over 90% of those were observed once. The ten largest make up more than 2% of the sample. This chain is built from TRBV6-5 and TRBJ2-5; the D gene cannot be resolved reliably. This TCR derives from a female donor with multiple sclerosis, enrolled in a pregnancy study. The input for sequencing was peripheral blood, taken in the second trimester of pregnancy. The DNA sequence reads TGTGCCAGCAGCTCCTCCACCTTCAGAGAGACCCAGTACTTC. This translates into CASSSSTFRETQYF.